Shown below are 27 T cell receptor beta chains from a single sample sequenced in a study of T cells after yellow fever vaccination. TCRdb ran MiXCR on the 5' RACE reads and lists one entry per CDR3 protein. The repertoire holds approximately 58,000 distinct CDR3 sequences, with about 5% as singletons. The material sequenced was PBMCs, either bulk or a sorted T-cell subset (CD4+, CD8+, memory, or dextramer-sorted; not recorded which), taken on the day of the yellow fever booster vaccination. Receptors were obtained from a man between 18 and 35 years old who received the YFV17D yellow fever vaccine.

This clonotype was seen repeatedly, ten times or more. The V call is TRBV6-2 or TRBV6-3, the J call TRBJ1-5, with TRBD1 as a possible D gene (5 bases). Germline CDR1 reads MNHEY; CDR2 reads SVGEGT. CDR3 length equals 17 residues. The V end was cut by 5 bases, the J end by 2 bases, with 19 bases between. The CDR3 spells CASSQPPGPWGNQPQHF. The CDR3, as DNA: TGTGCCAGCAGTCAGCCCCCAGGGCCCTGGGGCAATCAGCCCCAGCATTTT.

Many counts were recorded for this clonotype. The gene calls are TRBV10-3 and TRBJ2-3, with 11 positions matching TRBD2. Germline V CDR1 and CDR2: ENHRY, SYGVKD. V lost 6 bases and J lost 2; bases outside the gene matches: 1. The CDR3 loop spans 14 amino acids. The CDR3 spells CAIRTSGDTDTQYF. CDR3 in DNA: TGTGCCATCAGGACTAGCGGGGACACAGATACGCAGTATTTT.

This clonotype was picked up a small number of times. V usage is TRBV9 and J usage is TRBJ2-3, with D possibly being TRBD2 (6 bases). Germline lookup yields CDR1 SGDLS and CDR2 YYNGEE. There are 16 residues in the CDR3. Trimming removed 3 bases at V and 5 bases at J, with 19 bases between. Here the CDR3 DNA reads TGTGCCAGCAGCGGGGGACTCCCTCGTTCGGGAGATACGCAGTATTTT. Translated, it gives CASSGGLPRSGDTQYF.

In nucleotides, the CDR3 is TGTGCCAGCAGCCAAGGGGGGCGCGGCGGTCAGCCCCAGCATTTT. It specifies CASSQGGRGGQPQHF. The chain couples TRBV3-1 to TRBJ1-5, with a weak D call TRBD1 (6 bases). Looked up from germline, CDR1 is LGHDT and CDR2 is YNNKEL (reference sequence). This CDR3 contains 15 residues. V was pared by 1 base and J by 6 bases, with 13 bases between.

Details on this clonotype: A much more abundant neighbour one base away suggests this may be a read error. The chain is built from TRBV29-1 and TRBJ1-2; D not certain. CDR1 is SQVTM and CDR2 is ANQGSEA in the germline V gene. The CDR3 runs 12 residues. V gave up 4 bases and J gave up 2 bases, with 8 bases separating them. Here the CDR3 reads CSVVVANYGYTF. CDR3 in DNA: TGCAGCGTTGTGGTGGCAAACTATGGCTACACCTTC.

This clonotype was detected only a few times. The rearrangement joins TRBV4-1 to TRBJ2-5, with D tentatively TRBD2 (6 bases). The CDR3 has 14 amino acids. Trimming took 3 bases from V and 4 from J, leaving 12 bases between them. CDR1 MGHRA and CDR2 YSYEKL come from the germline V gene. In nucleotides, the CDR3 is TGCGCCAGCAGCCAGAGCCGGGAGCGAGAGACCCAGTACTTC. Amino acids: CASSQSRERETQYF.

This clonotype was picked up many times. Here the CDR3 DNA reads TGTGCCAGCAGCTTCCTCGGGACAGGGAATAATGAGCAGTTCTTC. As protein: CASSFLGTGNNEQFF. This chain joins TRBV7-9 and TRBJ2-1; TRBD1 agrees at 9 bases. J gave up 7 bases and V 3 bases, and 7 bases lay outside the gene matches. The CDR3 sequence is 15 residues long. Germline CDR1 SEHNR, CDR2 FQNEAQ (reference sequence).

This clonotype was detected a few times. The rearrangement links TRBV12-3 or TRBV12-4 to TRBJ1-3, with TRBD1 identical over 8 bases. V dropped 4 bases and J dropped 2; count of bases not matched to a gene: 1. The CDR3 consists of 14 residues. CDR3 sequence reads: CASSSQGAGNTIYF. In DNA, the CDR3 is TGTGCCAGCAGTTCACAGGGGGCTGGAAACACCATATATTTT.

At least ten counts were recorded for this clonotype. The V gene is TRBV7-8, the J gene TRBJ1-1; 7 nucleotides align to TRBD1. Germline CDR1 and CDR2: SGHVS and FQNEAQ. V shed 4 bases and J 5 bases; nucleotides not matched to a gene: 10. This CDR3 spans 15 amino acids. CDR3 sequence reads: CASSWNNRGFTEAFF. In DNA form, the CDR3 reads TGTGCCAGCAGCTGGAATAACAGGGGTTTTACTGAAGCTTTCTTT.

V usage is TRBV7-9 and J usage is TRBJ1-2; D is unresolved. With 5 bases removed from V and 8 bases from J, the gap between germline ends came to 18 bases. This CDR3 region has 14 residues. Germline CDR1 is SEHNR and CDR2 is FQNEAQ (reference sequence). The CDR3 loop reads CASSPYPDLEGYTF. CDR3 nucleotides: TGTGCCAGCAGCCCTTACCCTGACTTAGAGGGCTACACCTTC.

Many counts were recorded for this clonotype. The rearrangement uses TRBV13 and TRBJ2-7, with 9 bases lining up with TRBD1. This CDR3 is 13 amino acids long. Germline CDR1 PRHDT, CDR2 FYEKMQ (reference sequence). V shed 6 bases and J 6 bases; nucleotides not matched to a gene: 6. CDR3 nucleotides: TGTGCCAGCAGAGGGGACAGGGTCGCCGAGCAGTACTTC. This sequence encodes CASRGDRVAEQYF.

This clonotype was found many times. One end of the junction varies from germline; a read error may be responsible. V is TRBV4-1 and J is TRBJ2-2, with TRBD2 as a possible D gene (6 bases). In germline, CDR1 is MGHRA, CDR2 YSYEKL. This CDR3 spans 14 amino acids. The CDR3 sequence is CASSQAGGTEELFF. The CDR3 DNA sequence: TGCGCCAGCAGCCAAGCCGGAGGGACCGAGGAGCTGTTTTTT.

This sequence joins TRBV3-1 and TRBJ2-2; no reliable D call. Trimming stripped 4 bases from V and 8 bases from J, with 5 bases between. In germline, CDR1 is LGHDT, CDR2 YNNKEL (reference sequence). The CDR3 contains 11 residues. CDR3 amino acids: CASSRPGELFF. CDR3 sequence (DNA): TGTGCCAGCAGCCGCCCGGGGGAGCTGTTTTTT.

This clonotype has more than one count but fewer than ten. The chain joins TRBV14 to TRBJ2-3; weak D call: TRBD1 (6 bases). The CDR3 sequence is 14 residues long. V was shortened by 0 bases and J by 2 bases, with 6 bases between the two germline ends. Germline lookup yields CDR1 SGHDN and CDR2 FVKESK. In DNA, the CDR3 is TGTGCCAGCAGCCAAGAGGGACACACAGATACGCAGTATTTT. Protein: CASSQEGHTDTQYF.

In its sample, this clonotype was seen a few times. The junction and the germline gene differ at one end; a read error may be behind it. This rearrangement joins TRBV7-7 to TRBJ2-3; D possibly corresponds to TRBD1 (6 bases). Germline values: CDR1 SSHAT, CDR2 FNYEAQ (reference sequence). The CDR3 totals 15 residues. This CDR3 reads CASSVTGRDTDTQYF. The CDR3 DNA sequence: TGTGCTAGCAGTGTTACAGGGCGTGACACAGATACGCAGTATTTT.

This clonotype appeared many times. The rearrangement joins TRBV11-3 to TRBJ2-7; 7 bases line up with TRBD1. Per germline, CDR1 SGHNT and CDR2 YENEEA. This CDR3 is built from 13 residues. After removal of 3 bases from V and 6 bases from J, the junction contained 5 bases not matched to a gene. CDR3 DNA: TGTGCCAGCAGCTTGACAGGGACGGGCGAGCAGTACTTC. It specifies CASSLTGTGEQYF. Full variable domain (missing parts from reference TRBV11-3 and TRBJ2-7): EAGVVQSPRYKIIEKKQPVAFWCNPISGHNTLYWYLQNLGQGPELLIRYENEEAVDDSQLPKDRFSAERLKGVDSTLKIQPAELGDSAVYLCASSLTGTGEQYFGPGTRLTVT.

This clonotype showed up just a few times. V is TRBV12-3 or TRBV12-4 and J is TRBJ2-7; TRBD2 agrees at 10 bases. V was clipped by 10 bases and J by 1 base; unmatched bases: 7. This CDR3 is 14 amino acids long. This chain's CDR3 is CATKRTSGSYEQYF. CDR3 nucleotide sequence: TGTGCCACCAAACGGACTAGCGGTTCCTACGAGCAGTACTTC.

This clonotype was picked up many times. This rearrangement joins TRBV5-5 to TRBJ2-5, with D unresolved. Germline CDR1 reads SGHKS; CDR2 reads YYEKEE (reference sequence). This CDR3 is built from 12 residues. V was pared by 0 bases and J by 5 bases, with 5 bases between. CDR3 loop: CASSLAVETQYF. The CDR3 DNA is TGTGCCAGCAGCTTGGCCGTCGAGACCCAGTACTTC.

This clonotype has ten or more counts. The CDR3, as DNA: TGTGCCAGCAACGACCGGGGAGGAAACATTCAGTACTTC. Translated: CASNDRGGNIQYF. The V gene is TRBV12-3 or TRBV12-4, the J gene TRBJ2-4; the D gene is possibly TRBD2 (6 bases). The CDR3 consists of 13 residues. V lost 7 bases and J 6 bases, leaving 13 bases between the germline ends.

This chain connects TRBV7-9 to TRBJ2-4, with D perhaps matching TRBD2 (6 bases). Germline CDR1 is SEHNR and CDR2 is FQNEAQ (reference sequence). This CDR3 has 15 residues. V lost 5 bases, J lost 3 bases, and 14 bases lay in between. This CDR3 reads CASSPTIGGKNIQYF. The CDR3 region has the DNA TGTGCCAGCAGCCCCACGATCGGGGGCAAAAACATTCAGTACTTC.

This clonotype was counted between two and nine times. This sequence joins TRBV27 and TRBJ1-2; the match to TRBD1 covers 7 bases. The CDR3 runs to 16 residues. Germline lookup yields CDR1 MNHEY and CDR2 SMNVEV (reference sequence). V gave up 4 bases and J gave up 4 bases; unmatched junction bases: 12. The DNA of the CDR3 is TGTGCCAGCAGTTCCTTGGGACAGATAGGCCTCTATGGCTACACCTTC. It yields the protein CASSSLGQIGLYGYTF.

The V gene is TRBV18, the J gene TRBJ2-3; D not certain. Germline-derived CDR1 and CDR2 are KGHSH and LQKENI. CDR3 length equals 17 residues. Trimming took off 3 bases at V and 0 bases at J, with 16 bases between the two ends. The CDR3 loop is CASSPEISVPSTDTQYF. The CDR3 DNA is TGTGCCAGCTCACCGGAAATATCCGTGCCCAGCACAGATACGCAGTATTTT.

This sequence joins TRBV4-1 and TRBJ1-5, with TRBD1 identical over 10 bases. Per germline, CDR1 MGHRA and CDR2 YSYEKL. J lost 6 bases, V lost 3 bases, and 5 bases had no gene match. The CDR3 is 15 residues long. The CDR3 spells CASSQRQGASQPQHF. In DNA, the CDR3 is TGCGCCAGCAGCCAGCGACAGGGGGCTAGTCAGCCCCAGCATTTT.

The chain has TRBV1 and TRBJ2-5; TRBD1 was called by the table and not checked on the DNA. TRBV1 represents a pseudogene. This CDR3 is 15 amino acids long. CDR3 DNA sequence: TGCACCAGCAGCCATCGGGACAGGGTAACCGAGACCCAGTACTTC. This codes for CTSSHRDRVTETQYF.

This clonotype was picked up many times. In nucleotides, the CDR3 is TGTGCCATCATGAGGGATACGACTGGAAACACCATATATTTT. Amino acid sequence: CAIMRDTTGNTIYF. J is TRBJ1-3 and V is TRBV10-3; D is unresolved. In germline, CDR1 is ENHRY, CDR2 SYGVKD. V was pared by 7 bases and J by 2 bases, with 12 bases between. This CDR3 comprises 14 residues.

This rearrangement joins TRBV4-1 to TRBJ2-2; tentatively, D is TRBD1 (6 bases). V lost 8 bases to trimming and J lost 0 bases, with 10 bases between them. The germline CDR1 and CDR2 sequences are MGHRA and YSYEKL. This CDR3 comprises 14 residues. CDR3 sequence (DNA): TGCGCCAGCGGGGGCGGGCCGAACACCGGGGAGCTGTTTTTT. Its protein is CASGGGPNTGELFF.

This chain connects TRBV9 to TRBJ1-2; the D gene is possibly TRBD1 (5 bases). Germline CDR1 and CDR2: SGDLS and YYNGEE. CDR3 length: 16 amino acids. The V gene lost 3 bases and the J gene lost 1 base, with 16 bases spanning the gap. CDR3 in amino acids: CASSAEGGALNYGYTF. The CDR3, as DNA: TGTGCCAGCAGCGCGGAGGGAGGGGCCCTTAACTATGGCTACACCTTC.